This TCR beta chain is drawn from a study of OX40 agonist ivuxolimab in advanced cancers. Study-level background: Patients undergoing dose escalation presented with hepatocellular carcinoma, melanoma, renal cell or head and neck cancer. The group had a mean age of approximately 60 years, ranged from roughly 20 to 80, and was 82.7% male. Participants could have had prior anti-PD-1, anti-PD-L1 or anti-CTLA-4 therapy, and less than 45% had some.

TCRdb keeps only in-frame clones here, not all; method: immunoSEQ multiplex PCR. The sample has 14,000 or so clones, 75% to 85% seen once; the top ten hold just over 35%. Patients were ineligible given autoimmune disease history or systemic immunosuppression. There are 15 residues in the CDR3. Looked up from germline, CDR1 is SEHNR and CDR2 is FQNEAQ (reference sequence). Trimming took 1 base from V and 6 from J, leaving 13 bases between them. The clonotype was recovered from an adult with an advanced solid tumor such as melanoma, head and neck, liver or kidney cancer. The sequenced sample was CD4+ or CD8+ T cells sorted from blood, obtained in a trial of the OX40 agonist ivuxolimab. This chain uses TRBV7-9 with TRBJ2-1; a weak D match, TRBD1 (6 bases). The CDR3 protein is CASSLEAGAFNEQFF. In nucleotides, the CDR3 is TGTGCCAGCAGCTTAGAGGCAGGGGCTTTCAATGAGCAGTTCTTC.